Listed below are T cell receptor beta chains from one sample, sequenced in a study of T cells in Graves' hyperthyroidism and ophthalmopathy. TCRdb independently ran MiXCR on the multiplex PCR reads; one entry per CDR3 protein. Among some 500,000 distinct CDR3 sequences listed, approximately 25% were seen once. The source material was blood. These receptors were obtained from a woman aged 25-40 years with Graves' ophthalmopathy. The CDR3 runs from the conserved cysteine through the conserved F or W. D genes are given only for firm matches. Expanded clones are given a class, and other clones once, few, many or no size at all.

TRBV18	TRBD2	TRBJ2-7	many	CASSMGLAGEEQYF	TGTGCCAGCTCGATGGGACTAGCGGGGGAAGAGCAGTACTTC
TRBV19	NA	TRBJ1-5	many	CASSTPQSGVQPQHF	TGTGCCAGTAGTACGCCCCAGTCCGGGGTCCAGCCCCAGCATTTT
TRBV7-8	NA	TRBJ1-5	many	CASSLGEDQPQHF	TGTGCCAGCAGCTTAGGGGAGGATCAGCCCCAGCATTTT
TRBV20-1	TRBD2	TRBJ2-5	many	CSVGRGVQETQYF	TGCAGTGTCGGGCGGGGGGTCCAAGAGACCCAGTACTTC
TRBV10-3	TRBD1	TRBJ1-1	many	CASTGTVNTEAFF	TGTGCCAGCACCGGGACAGTGAACACTGAAGCTTTCTTT
TRBV10-3	NA	TRBJ1-2	many	CAISESEGHFYGYTF	TGTGCCATCAGTGAGTCTGAGGGCCATTTCTATGGCTACACCTTC
TRBV12-5	NA	TRBJ2-2	NA	CASGQVSGELFF	TGTGCTAGTGGTCAGGTGTCCGGGGAGCTGTTTTTT
TRBV28	NA	TRBJ2-5	many	CASSLYGLRETQYF	TGTGCCAGCAGTTTATACGGACTGCGGGAGACCCAGTACTTC
TRBV6-2/TRBV6-3	NA	TRBJ1-1	many	CASSPGSRNTEAFF	TGTGCCAGCAGCCCAGGGAGCAGAAACACTGAAGCTTTCTTT
TRBV20-1	NA	TRBJ1-2	NA	CAWTDYGYTF	TGCGCTTGGACAGACTATGGCTACACCTTC
TRBV12-3/TRBV12-4	NA	TRBJ1-2	NA	CATLRLNYGYTF	TGTGCCACGCTCCGGCTTAACTATGGCTACACCTTC
TRBV6-2/TRBV6-3	NA	TRBJ2-2	few	CASSPWGDDTGELFF	TGTGCCAGCTCCCCTTGGGGAGACGACACCGGGGAGCTGTTTTTT
TRBV20-1	NA	TRBJ2-5	NA	CSASGVLAKEETQYF	TGCAGTGCTAGTGGGGTGTTAGCTAAAGAAGAGACCCAGTACTTC
TRBV11-2	NA	TRBJ2-7	many	CASSLEGTYEQYF	TGTGCCAGCAGCTTAGAGGGAACCTACGAGCAGTACTTC
TRBV27	NA	TRBJ1-3	many	CASSRQGGNTIYF	TGTGCCAGCAGTCGGCAGGGTGGAAACACCATATATTTT
TRBV18	NA	TRBJ1-2	NA	CASSPPTFRGGGYTF	TGTGCCAGCTCACCGCCTACCTTCAGGGGAGGCGGCTACACCTTC
TRBV7-2	NA	TRBJ2-4	many	CASSFNRGNIQYF	TGTGCCAGCAGCTTTAACCGGGGAAACATTCAGTACTTC
TRBV5-1	NA	TRBJ1-2	NA	CASTKGRNNYGYTF	TGCGCCAGCACAAAAGGTCGGAATAACTATGGCTACACCTTC
TRBV20-1	TRBD2	TRBJ2-7	many	CSAKGTSEYEQYF	TGCAGTGCTAAGGGGACTAGCGAGTACGAGCAGTACTTC
TRBV28	NA	TRBJ1-1	many	CASSLSRVPSWNTEAFF	TGTGCCAGCAGTTTATCGCGGGTTCCGTCATGGAACACTGAAGCTTTCTTT
TRBV6-2/TRBV6-3	NA	TRBJ2-7	NA	CASSYGRLSSYEQYF	TGTGCCAGCAGTTACGGCAGATTAAGCTCCTACGAGCAGTACTTC
TRBV6-5	TRBD1	TRBJ1-2	few	CASSYRGQGEGDGYTF	TGTGCCAGCAGTTACAGGGGACAGGGAGAGGGGGATGGCTACACCTTC
TRBV18	NA	TRBJ1-2	many	CASLPLTENYGYTF	TGTGCCAGCCTACCATTGACGGAAAACTATGGCTACACCTTC
TRBV5-1	TRBD1	TRBJ1-5	many	CASSPGGSGNQPQHF	TGCGCCAGCAGCCCAGGGGGCTCGGGCAATCAGCCCCAGCATTTT
TRBV5-1	NA	TRBJ2-7	NA	CASSLAGGYYEQYF	TGCGCCAGCAGCTTGGCGGGGGGCTACTACGAGCAGTACTTC
TRBV2	NA	TRBJ1-5	many	CASSVFERSNQPQHF	TGTGCCAGCAGTGTTTTTGAGCGATCCAATCAGCCCCAGCATTTT
TRBV6-1	NA	TRBJ1-1	NA	CASSITPGPEAFF	TGTGCCAGCAGTATTACGCCCGGCCCCGAAGCTTTCTTT
TRBV12-3/TRBV12-4	NA	TRBJ1-1	many	CASSLRGPHGTEAFF	TGTGCCAGCAGTTTACGGGGGCCCCACGGCACTGAAGCTTTCTTT